The clone carrying this T cell receptor (beta chain) is a singleton in its sample. The antigen remains undetermined. CDR3 length equals 14 residues. Every bit of the isolated RNA underwent reverse transcription, so sequencing read expressed TCRB transcripts. The read count averaged approximately 3.5 million across naive, central memory and regulatory T cell samples. The protocol was immunoSEQ multiplex PCR, while the TCRdb copy is restricted to in-frame clones and leaves out a portion. The sample contains around 430,000 clones, roughly 30% of which appear only once. By way of CD45RO/CCR7/CD25/CD127/CD95/CD27, the CD4+ regulatory, stem cell-like memory, central memory and naive cells were sorted. This record comes from a study of beta chain features in type 1 diabetes. General observations from the study: The study found fewer insertions and more deletions at VDJ junctions in type 1 diabetes patients. TCRB repertoires of naive, central memory and Treg cells appeared more similar among patients than among healthy donors.

V usage is TRBV1 and J usage is TRBJ2-7. TRBV1 is listed as a pseudogene. The receptor was derived from a man between 18 and 29 years old in good health. The specimen sequenced was naive CD4+ T cells from blood. The CDR3 here is CTSSQTLGDYEQYF. Written as DNA, the CDR3 is TGCACCAGCAGCCAAACACTAGGGGACTACGAGCAGTACTTC.